One and the same sample provided the 30 T cell receptor beta chains below, sequenced in a study of T cells after yellow fever vaccination. Via MiXCR, TCRdb re-called the 5' RACE reads, giving one row per CDR3 protein. Here the sample spans about 240,000 distinct CDR3 sequences, less than 9% being singletons. The input for sequencing was CD4+ T cells sorted from PBMCs, taken 15 days after the yellow fever booster vaccination. These receptors all come from a man aged 25 to 45 who received the YFV17D yellow fever vaccine.

V gene TRBV5-6 combines with J gene TRBJ2-7, with 13 bases fitting TRBD2. This CDR3 is 17 amino acids long. Trimming took 2 bases from V and 4 from J; bases not matched to a gene: 9. Germline-derived CDR1 and CDR2 are SGHDT and YYEEEE. The CDR3: CASSLKGRTSGSYEQYF. CDR3 bases: TGTGCCAGCAGCTTAAAAGGCAGGACTAGCGGGAGTTACGAGCAGTACTTC.

Ten or more counts support this clonotype. This sequence joins TRBV28 and TRBJ2-7; no clear D gene. The CDR3 is made up of 14 amino acids. Germline V gene sequence: CDR1 MDHEN, CDR2 SYDVKM. Trimming removed 3 bases at V and 1 base at J, with 10 bases between. CDR3 protein: CASSFHGQSYEQYF. In DNA, the CDR3 is TGTGCCAGCAGTTTTCACGGCCAATCCTACGAGCAGTACTTC.

This clonotype has just a few counts. The chain combines TRBV7-9 with TRBJ2-7; D may be TRBD2 (5 bases). This CDR3 has 18 residues. Germline V gives CDR1 SEHNR, CDR2 FQNEAQ (reference sequence). V dropped 1 base and J dropped 1 base, with 20 bases sitting between them. This CDR3 is CASSLVEGWYPTSYEQYF. DNA for the CDR3: TGTGCCAGCAGCTTAGTAGAGGGATGGTACCCAACTTCCTACGAGCAGTACTTC.

This clonotype was counted only a few times. V is TRBV5-1 and J is TRBJ1-2; D is unresolved. Between the trimmed V and J ends, which lost 0 bases and 4 bases, there was a span of 10 bases. From germline, CDR1 is SGHRS and CDR2 YFSETQ. This CDR3 is 14 amino acids long. The CDR3 coding sequence is TGCGCCAGCAGCTTGGCCACGGGGAGCTATGGCTACACCTTC. It codes for CASSLATGSYGYTF.

The V call is TRBV12-3 or TRBV12-4, the J call TRBJ1-1, with D unresolved. The CDR3 totals 13 residues. Between the trimmed V and J ends, which lost 4 bases and 4 bases, there was a span of 10 bases. This CDR3 reads CASSSGRFTEAFF. In DNA form, the CDR3 reads TGTGCCAGCAGTTCAGGACGGTTCACTGAAGCTTTCTTT.

V is TRBV13 and J is TRBJ2-3, with 7 bases identical to TRBD2. V was clipped by 5 bases and J by 2 bases; unmatched bases: 4. Germline V gene lookup returns CDR1 PRHDT and CDR2 FYEKMQ (reference sequence). The CDR3 runs 14 residues. Here the CDR3 DNA reads TGTGCCAGCAGCCCCCGGGACTACACAGATACGCAGTATTTT. This sequence encodes CASSPRDYTDTQYF.

This clonotype has at least ten counts. The genes are TRBV6-1 and TRBJ2-5; 8 bases are a match to TRBD1. CDR1 MNHNS and CDR2 SASEGT come from the germline V gene. V lost 8 bases and J lost 6; bases outside the gene matches: 8. The CDR3 has 13 amino acids. As DNA, the CDR3 is TGTGCCAGCTTTTCGACAGGGGAAAAGACCCAGTACTTC. It translates to CASFSTGEKTQYF.

This clonotype was seen ten or more times. This chain uses TRBV20-1 with TRBJ2-5; 11 nucleotides match TRBD2. Germline lookup yields CDR1 DFQATT and CDR2 SNEGSKA (reference sequence). The CDR3 contains 15 residues. The V segment lost 0 bases and the J segment 5 bases; nucleotides outside the gene matches: 5. The CDR3 is CSARESSGRGETQYF. The CDR3 DNA reads TGCAGTGCTAGAGAGAGTAGCGGGAGGGGGGAGACCCAGTACTTC.

This clonotype has only a few counts. The chain couples TRBV12-3 or TRBV12-4 to TRBJ2-1, with a tentative D call TRBD2 (5 bases). This CDR3 spans 16 amino acids. V was pared by 1 base and J by 3 bases, with 13 bases between. The CDR3 protein is CASSLDPGNLYNEQFF. As DNA, the CDR3 is TGTGCCAGCAGTTTAGATCCGGGAAATCTCTACAATGAGCAGTTCTTC.

J is TRBJ2-2 and V is TRBV4-2; TRBD2 matches 8 bases. Germline V lookup: CDR1 LGHNA, CDR2 YNFKEQ. With V trimmed by 1 base and J by 9 bases, 10 bases remained unmatched. The CDR3 covers 16 residues. The CDR3 sequence is CASSQVTAGADRELFF. CDR3 bases: TGTGCCAGCAGCCAAGTTACAGCGGGAGCTGACCGGGAGCTGTTTTTT.

The V and J genes are TRBV6-5 and TRBJ2-3; 13 bases agree with TRBD2. CDR3 size: 18 residues. J lost 6 bases, V lost 0 bases, and 9 bases had no gene match. Germline values: CDR1 MNHEY, CDR2 SVGAGI. The CDR3 spells CASSYSRKTSGRIDTQYF. The CDR3 coding sequence is TGTGCCAGCAGTTACTCTCGGAAGACTAGCGGGAGGATCGATACGCAGTATTTT.

This clonotype has a handful of counts. The V call is TRBV7-2, the J call TRBJ2-7, with unresolved D. Germline lookup yields CDR1 SGHTA and CDR2 FQGNSA. CDR3 size: 15 residues. Trimming pared 0 bases from V and 6 bases from J, leaving 15 bases between. This chain's CDR3 is CASSLARTPPGEQYF. As DNA, the CDR3 is TGTGCCAGCAGCTTAGCGCGGACCCCTCCTGGCGAGCAGTACTTC.

This clonotype was observed many times. The chain combines TRBV12-3 or TRBV12-4 with TRBJ2-7; TRBD2 is a possible D gene (6 bases). The CDR3 is 12 amino acids. Between the trimmed V and J ends, which lost 3 bases and 7 bases, there was a span of 10 bases. In DNA form, the CDR3 reads TGTGCCAGCAGTTTTGGGGAGGTGGAGCAGTACTTC. It encodes CASSFGEVEQYF.

The rearrangement links TRBV2 to TRBJ2-2, with D tentatively TRBD1 (5 bases). Trimming took off 6 bases at V and 0 bases at J, with 8 bases between the two ends. Germline-derived CDR1 and CDR2 are SNHLY and FYNNEI. This CDR3 comprises 14 residues. CDR3 residues: CASRPGPNTGELFF. The CDR3 DNA reads as TGTGCCAGCAGACCAGGGCCGAACACCGGGGAGCTGTTTTTT.

This clonotype appeared a few times. CDR3 in amino acids: CASSRQGANTEAFF. The CDR3 coding sequence is TGTGCCAGCAGTAGACAGGGGGCGAACACTGAAGCTTTCTTT. J is TRBJ1-1 and V is TRBV27; 10 bases are shared with TRBD1. Germline CDR1 reads MNHEY; CDR2 reads SMNVEV (reference sequence). V shed 5 bases and J 1 base; nucleotides not matched to a gene: 1. This CDR3 is 14 amino acids long.

The gene calls are TRBV5-1 and TRBJ1-2, with unresolved D. The germline CDR1 and CDR2 sequences are SGHRS and YFSETQ. The CDR3 is made up of 16 amino acids. V dropped 0 bases and J dropped 4 bases, with 16 bases sitting between them. CDR3: CASSLAPLQRGYGYTF. CDR3 in DNA: TGCGCCAGCAGCTTGGCACCATTACAGCGGGGCTATGGCTACACCTTC.

This clonotype was counted between two and nine times. The chain couples TRBV10-3 to TRBJ2-7, with D hard to call. V lost 2 bases and J 5 bases, leaving 10 bases between the germline ends. CDR3 length: 13 amino acids. Germline CDR1 reads ENHRY; CDR2 reads SYGVKD. The CDR3 loop reads CAISELGRDEQYF. The CDR3 DNA sequence: TGTGCCATCAGTGAGCTAGGCCGAGACGAGCAGTACTTC.

The sample holds a few counts of this clonotype. The rearrangement joins TRBV12-3 or TRBV12-4 to TRBJ2-3, with D perhaps matching TRBD2 (5 bases). V lost 5 bases and J lost 4, with 7 bases in between. CDR3 length: 12 amino acids. CDR3 coding DNA: TGTGCCAGCAGTGGGAGCCCAGATACGCAGTATTTT. Translated, it gives CASSGSPDTQYF.

This chain links TRBV20-1 with TRBJ2-1, with TRBD2 matching 14 bases. This CDR3 contains 15 residues. The ends lost 4 bases at V and 7 bases at J; junction bases unmatched: 6. CDR1 and CDR2 (germline): DFQATT, SNEGSKA (reference sequence). The CDR3 DNA follows: TGCAGTGCTACGGGACTAGCGGGAGTAGTAAATGAGCAGTTCTTC. This encodes CSATGLAGVVNEQFF.

The chain's CDR3 is CSARDPSGGNTGELFF. DNA of the CDR3: TGCAGTGCTAGAGATCCTAGCGGAGGGAACACCGGGGAGCTGTTTTTT. The V call is TRBV20-1, the J call TRBJ2-2, with TRBD2 matching over 7 bases. The junction had 5 bases not matched to a gene; V was cut back by 0 bases and J by 1 base. Germline-derived CDR1 and CDR2 are DFQATT and SNEGSKA (reference sequence). This CDR3 has 16 residues.

The J gene is TRBJ1-2, the V gene TRBV5-5; no firm D call. Looked up from germline, CDR1 is SGHKS and CDR2 is YYEKEE (reference sequence). The CDR3 runs 13 residues. Between the trimmed V and J ends, which lost 1 base and 7 bases, there was a span of 11 bases. The CDR3 DNA reads TGTGCCAGCAGCTTGATTAGCCCGGGTGGCTACACCTTC. Amino acid sequence: CASSLISPGGYTF.

This clonotype was observed at least ten times. This chain uses TRBV12-5 with TRBJ2-7, with TRBD2 as a possible D gene (6 bases). CDR3 length: 16 amino acids. In germline, CDR1 is LGHNT, CDR2 FRNRAP. Trimming removed 7 bases from V and 2 bases from J, with 21 bases in between. The CDR3 region is CASANAPSIAAYEQYF. The CDR3 region has the DNA TGTGCTAGTGCCAACGCCCCCTCCATAGCGGCCTACGAGCAGTACTTC.

The sample holds a few counts of this clonotype. The chain employs TRBV20-1 and TRBJ2-4; perhaps D is TRBD1 or TRBD2 (5 bases each). The CDR3 runs 13 residues. V was shortened by 5 bases and J by 1 base, with 9 bases between the two germline ends. Germline V gives CDR1 DFQATT, CDR2 SNEGSKA (reference sequence). CDR3 nucleotides: TGCAGTGCTGGGGGTGGGGCCAAAAACATTCAGTACTTC. Amino acids: CSAGGGAKNIQYF.

This clonotype was counted only a few times. This sequence joins TRBV7-3 and TRBJ2-2, with 8 bases aligning to TRBD1. CDR3 length equals 15 residues. Germline CDR1 SGHTA, CDR2 FQGTGA. With V trimmed by 5 bases and J by 6 bases, 8 bases remained unmatched. The CDR3 region is CASSLTGVFSGELFF. The CDR3 DNA reads TGTGCCAGCAGCCTGACAGGGGTTTTTTCCGGGGAGCTGTTTTTT.

The chain recombines TRBV20-1 with TRBJ2-1, with TRBD2 identical over 7 bases. The germline CDR1 and CDR2 sequences are DFQATT and SNEGSKA (reference sequence). V lost 1 base, J lost 4 bases, and 4 bases stayed unmatched. This CDR3 is built from 14 residues. Written as DNA, the CDR3 is TGCAGTGCTAGAGTATCCGGGAGGTACAATGAGCAGTTCTTC. This codes for CSARVSGRYNEQFF.

This clonotype was counted ten times or more. The chain couples TRBV7-8 to TRBJ2-7, with 7 positions matching TRBD2. Trimming at V came to 0 bases and at J to 6 bases, leaving 5 bases not matched to a gene. This CDR3 region has 14 residues. Germline-derived CDR1 and CDR2 are SGHVS and FQNEAQ. CDR3 loop: CASSLAFAGAEQYF. CDR3 nucleotides: TGTGCCAGCAGCTTAGCGTTCGCGGGAGCCGAGCAGTACTTC.

V gene TRBV7-2 combines with J gene TRBJ1-4, with D uncertain. This CDR3 has 15 residues. Trimming stripped 6 bases from V and 7 bases from J, with 18 bases between. The germline V gene encodes CDR1 SGHTA and CDR2 FQGNSA. The CDR3 DNA sequence: TGTGCCAGCAGTAACAGCCCGCCCGCCGGTGAAAAACTGTTTTTT. It yields the protein CASSNSPPAGEKLFF.

The table lists this clonotype with many counts. The genes are TRBV24-1 and TRBJ2-5; D unresolved. V lost 2 bases to trimming and J lost 5 bases, with 8 bases between them. The germline V gene has CDR1 KGHDR and CDR2 SFDVKD. The CDR3 has 13 residues. CDR3: CATSDSQRETQYF. DNA for the CDR3: TGTGCCACCAGTGATTCGCAGAGGGAGACCCAGTACTTC.

This clonotype was seen ten or more times. The chain carries TRBV7-2 and TRBJ1-2, with 7 bases lining up with TRBD1. The germline gives CDR1 SGHTA, CDR2 FQGNSA. The CDR3 has 15 residues. The V gene end was trimmed by 0 bases and the J gene end by 2 bases; junction bases not matched to a gene: 3. DNA for the CDR3: TGTGCCAGCAGCTTAGCCCAGGGACAGAACTATGGCTACACCTTC. The encoded protein is CASSLAQGQNYGYTF.

At least ten counts were recorded for this clonotype. The chain is built from TRBV7-9 and TRBJ2-7; 10 bases are a match to TRBD2. The V and J ends lost 0 bases and 5 bases, in that order; junction bases with no gene match: 10. The CDR3 is 17 residues long. Germline assignment: CDR1 SEHNR and CDR2 FQNEAQ (reference sequence). CDR3 nucleotides: TGTGCCAGCAGCTTAGCGCTTTCGGGACTAGCGCGGGACGAGCAGTACTTC. Translated, it gives CASSLALSGLARDEQYF. The full variable domain, rest sourced from reference TRBV7-9 and TRBJ2-7, is DTGVSQNPRHKITKRGQNVTFRCDPISEHNRLYWYRQTLGQGPEFLTYFQNEAQLEKSRLLSDRFSAERPKGSFSTLEIQRTEQGDSAMYLCASSLALSGLARDEQYFGPGTRLTVT.